Listed below are T cell receptor beta chains from one sample, sequenced in a study of T-cell memory formation after mild COVID-19. In TCRdb, the 5' RACE reads were re-called with MiXCR into one record per CDR3 protein. Counted here are around 300,000 distinct CDR3 sequences, more than 15% occurring once; the ten biggest clones make up more than 20%. Specimen: PBMCs or a T cell subset sorted from them (not recorded which). All receptors come from a man younger than 35 who had mild COVID-19 (a few samples of this study predate the infection). Cell type and time point are not known. The CDR3 runs from the conserved cysteine through the conserved F or W. Each record gives: CDR3 length, V gene, clone size, D gene, J gene, CDR3 DNA, CDR3 protein. A D gene is named only where the DNA matches it firmly. Expanded clones are given a class, and other clones once, few, many or no size at all.

15	TRBV3-1	many	NA	TRBJ2-1	TGTGCCAGCAGCCCTACCGGGGGATCCTACAATGAGCAGTTCTTC	CASSPTGGSYNEQFF
15	TRBV2	few	NA	TRBJ2-7	TGTGCCAGCCTGGGAGCAGAGCAAATCTCCTACGAGCAGTACTTC	CASLGAEQISYEQYF
15	TRBV7-3	many	TRBD1	TRBJ2-3	TGTGCCAGCAGCTTCGGACAGGGTCGCACAGATACGCAGTATTTT	CASSFGQGRTDTQYF
16	TRBV29-1	few	NA	TRBJ1-5	TGCAGCTATACCTCGGGGGGGCCAGGGAAGGATCAGCCCCAGCATTTT	CSYTSGGPGKDQPQHF
15	TRBV18	few	NA	TRBJ2-2	TGTGCCAGCTCACCGGGTGACAGGAACACCGGGGAGCTGTTTTTT	CASSPGDRNTGELFF
14	TRBV20-1	few	NA	TRBJ2-3	TGCAGTGCTAGAGTGGTCGGGACCACAGATACGCAGTATTTT	CSARVVGTTDTQYF
15	TRBV7-6	NA	TRBD2	TRBJ2-5	TGTGCCAGCAGCCGGATTCGGGGGGGCGCCGGGACCCAGTACTTC	CASSRIRGGAGTQYF
13	TRBV30	few	NA	TRBJ1-1	TGTGCCTGGATGGTGAGGTCGGGCACTGAAGCTTTCTTT	CAWMVRSGTEAFF
13	TRBV29-1	NA	TRBD1	TRBJ2-1	TGCAGCGGCCGGGACAGGGTAGACAATGAGCAGTTCTTC	CSGRDRVDNEQFF
14	TRBV5-1	many	NA	TRBJ2-7	TGCGCCAGCAGCTCCAGGGAACTCGGCTACGAGCAGTACTTC	CASSSRELGYEQYF
14	TRBV7-9	few	NA	TRBJ2-4	TGTGCCAGCAGCTTAGATGCAGGGGGGGCGATTCAGTACTTC	CASSLDAGGAIQYF
15	TRBV5-1	few	TRBD1	TRBJ1-2	TGCGCCAGCAGCGCGGGAGGGGGCGTTAGCTATGGCTACACCTTC	CASSAGGGVSYGYTF
14	TRBV7-2	few	NA	TRBJ1-1	TGTGCCAGCAGCTTAACCCTCCGGAACACTGAAGCTTTCTTT	CASSLTLRNTEAFF
15	TRBV19	NA	NA	TRBJ1-5	TGTGCCAGTAGTATGAAAGGGTATAGCAATCAGCCCCAGCATTTT	CASSMKGYSNQPQHF
17	TRBV7-2	NA	TRBD2	TRBJ2-2	TGTGCCAGCAGCTACCAGGGGGGACTAGCGGGATACGGGGAGCTGTTTTTT	CASSYQGGLAGYGELFF